This TCR beta chain was observed in a study of cytomegalovirus exposure and HLA in healthy donors. As to this clone: The antigen is undetermined.

Measured with immunoSEQ multiplex PCR; TCRdb has only the in-frame clones, and not every one. Among 100,000 to 150,000 clones listed, 88% were seen once. The V and J ends lost 5 bases and 0 bases, in that order; junction bases with no gene match: 5. CDR1 and CDR2 from the germline V gene are MNHNY and SVGAGI (reference sequence). This CDR3 contains 15 residues. The study's findings and limits: Reported results showed that the classifier diagnosed cytomegalovirus status with high specificity and sensitivity.

The source of this sequence is a man aged 25 to 45 in good health and CMV-seronegative. The genes are TRBV6-6 and TRBJ1-1; TRBD1 aligns across 8 bases. Specimen: PBMCs. This CDR3 is CASSRDRPMNTEAFF. CDR3 in DNA: TGTGCCAGCAGTAGGGACAGGCCCATGAACACTGAAGCTTTCTTT.